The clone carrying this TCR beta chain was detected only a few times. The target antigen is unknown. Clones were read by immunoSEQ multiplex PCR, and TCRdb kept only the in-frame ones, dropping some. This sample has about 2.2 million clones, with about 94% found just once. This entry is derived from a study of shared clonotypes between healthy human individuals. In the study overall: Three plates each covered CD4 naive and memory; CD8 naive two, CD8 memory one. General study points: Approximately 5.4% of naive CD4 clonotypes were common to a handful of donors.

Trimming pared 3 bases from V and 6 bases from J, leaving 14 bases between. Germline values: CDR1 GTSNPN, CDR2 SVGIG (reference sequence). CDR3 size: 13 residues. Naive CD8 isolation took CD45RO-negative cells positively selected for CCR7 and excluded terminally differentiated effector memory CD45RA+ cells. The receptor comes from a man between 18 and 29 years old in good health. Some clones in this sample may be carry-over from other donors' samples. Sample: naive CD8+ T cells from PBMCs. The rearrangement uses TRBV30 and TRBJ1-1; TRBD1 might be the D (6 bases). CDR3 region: CAWSGRGIPEAFF. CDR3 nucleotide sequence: TGTGCCTGGAGCGGCAGGGGTATCCCTGAAGCTTTCTTT.